The 20 T cell receptor beta chains listed next were all sequenced from one sample in a study of T-cell reconstitution after alpha-beta-depleted transplantation in children. The TCRbeta library was prepared with unique molecular identifiers. MiXCR, run by TCRdb on the PCR reads, gives a single entry per CDR3 protein. This repertoire shows 400,000 to 500,000 distinct CDR3 sequences, approximately 10% found once; its top ten account for approximately 5%. Material: PBMCs from the stem cell graft donor, obtained from the stem cell graft. Every receptor here comes from a human donor who donated a stem cell graft to a child with acute myeloid leukemia.

This clonotype was found a few times. This sequence joins TRBV11-2 and TRBJ2-2, with TRBD1 identical over 7 bases. Germline values: CDR1 SGHAT, CDR2 FQNNGV. The CDR3 is made up of 18 amino acids. Trimming removed 1 base from V and 3 bases from J; junction bases left unmatched: 11. The CDR3 nucleotides are TGTGCCAGCAGCTTAGTTACGCCGGGACAGCGACACACCGGGGAGCTGTTTTTT. This codes for CASSLVTPGQRHTGELFF.

A few counts support this clonotype. J is TRBJ2-5 and V is TRBV5-8; D gene uncertain. Germline V gives CDR1 SGHTS, CDR2 YDEGEE. V lost 0 bases to trimming and J lost 6 bases, with 12 bases between them. CDR3 length: 14 residues. CDR3 coding DNA: TGTGCCAGCAGCTTGGCCTTGTCCAGTCAGACCCAGTACTTC. Residues: CASSLALSSQTQYF. Drawing the rest from reference TRBV5-8 and TRBJ2-5, the complete variable domain is EAGVTQSPTHLIKTRGQQATLRCSPISGHTSVYWYQQALGLGLQFLLWYDEGEERNRGNFPPRFSGRQFPNYSSELNVNALELEDSALYLCASSLALSSQTQYFGPGTRLLVL.

This clonotype showed up just a few times. This chain links TRBV5-1 with TRBJ2-7; no firm D call. The germline gives CDR1 SGHRS, CDR2 YFSETQ. This CDR3 has 14 residues. Trimming left V 2 bases short and J 7 bases short, with 16 bases between. CDR3 bases: TGCGCCAGCAGCTTTGCCTTGGGCGGCCGGGAGCAGTACTTC. This sequence encodes CASSFALGGREQYF.

This clonotype was counted between two and nine times. The V and J genes are TRBV6-2 or TRBV6-3 and TRBJ2-1; TRBD2 aligns across 13 bases. V was pared by 6 bases and J by 8 bases, with 7 bases of the junction left unmatched. Looked up from germline, CDR1 is MNHEY and CDR2 is SVGEGT. This CDR3 comprises 15 residues. CDR3 DNA sequence: TGTGCCAGCAGATCCGGACTAGCGGGAGTGGATGAGCAGTTCTTC. This encodes CASRSGLAGVDEQFF.

There are many counts of this clonotype. The chain is built from TRBV7-9 and TRBJ1-1; D uncertain. CDR1 SEHNR and CDR2 FQNEAQ come from the germline V gene (reference sequence). The CDR3 loop spans 12 amino acids. Trimming cost V 1 base and J 9 bases, with 9 bases left between them. In DNA, the CDR3 is TGTGCCAGCAGCTTAGTAGGGAAGCAAGCTTTCTTT. Protein sequence: CASSLVGKQAFF.

The sample holds many counts of this clonotype. V gene TRBV5-8 combines with J gene TRBJ1-6; 7 bases are shared with TRBD1. CDR1 and CDR2 (germline): SGHTS, YDEGEE. This CDR3 comprises 14 residues. Trimming took 5 bases from V and 6 from J; bases not matched to a gene: 5. DNA for the CDR3: TGTGCCAGCAGTTCAGGGGGAAGTAATTCACCCCTCCACTTT. It yields the protein CASSSGGSNSPLHF.

There are a few counts of this clonotype. The V call is TRBV7-2, the J call TRBJ1-3; TRBD1 is a possible D gene (5 bases). V was cut by 0 bases and J by 4 bases, with 10 bases left in between. The germline V gene encodes CDR1 SGHTA and CDR2 FQGNSA. The CDR3 has 15 residues. The CDR3 DNA sequence: TGTGCCAGCAGCTTAGCCGGGGCACACGGAAACACCATATATTTT. It yields the protein CASSLAGAHGNTIYF.

The chain links TRBV5-1 to TRBJ1-2; D is undetermined. V gave up 3 bases and J gave up 4 bases, with 7 bases separating them. Looked up from germline, CDR1 is SGHRS and CDR2 is YFSETQ. The CDR3 runs 12 residues. The DNA of the CDR3 is TGCGCCAGCAGCTCGGACGTCTATGGCTACACCTTC. Its protein product is CASSSDVYGYTF.

The chain carries TRBV6-2 or TRBV6-3 and TRBJ2-1; unclear D gene. Germline assignment: CDR1 MNHEY and CDR2 SVGEGT. V was shortened by 6 bases and J by 4 bases, with 13 bases between the two germline ends. The CDR3 has 14 residues. CDR3 in DNA: TGTGCCAGCAGCCCAGCAGACTTATACAATGAGCAGTTCTTC. Translation gives CASSPADLYNEQFF.

This clonotype was observed many times. The CDR3, as DNA: TGCAGCGTTGAGGTTTTGGGCAGGGACACTGAAGCTTTCTTT. It is translated as CSVEVLGRDTEAFF. The J gene is TRBJ1-1, the V gene TRBV29-1, with D possibly matching TRBD1 (5 bases). Germline values: CDR1 SQVTM, CDR2 ANQGSEA. V lost 3 bases to trimming and J lost 3 bases, with 14 bases between them. CDR3 length: 14 residues.

This chain uses TRBV4-1 with TRBJ2-7, with no clear D. This CDR3 comprises 14 residues. The germline V and J ends were trimmed by 2 bases and 4 bases, with 12 bases remaining between them. Germline CDR1 reads MGHRA; CDR2 reads YSYEKL. CDR3 amino acids: CASSQIQSGYEQYF. The CDR3 DNA reads TGCGCCAGCAGCCAAATTCAATCGGGTTACGAGCAGTACTTC.

This clonotype appeared once. This chain links TRBV19 with TRBJ2-7; 10 nucleotides align to TRBD1. The CDR3 spans 17 residues. Germline CDR1 LNHDA, CDR2 SQIVND (reference sequence). After removal of 11 bases from V and 2 bases from J, the junction contained 18 bases not matched to a gene. This chain's CDR3 is CAPSLGTGALTPYEQYV. The CDR3 DNA reads as TGTGCCCCCTCCCTCGGGACAGGGGCTTTGACACCCTACGAGCAGTACGTC.

V is TRBV27 and J is TRBJ2-1, with a weak D call TRBD2 (5 bases). CDR3 length: 15 residues. Germline lookup yields CDR1 MNHEY and CDR2 SMNVEV (reference sequence). Trimming removed 9 bases at V and 0 bases at J, with 15 bases between. The CDR3 DNA reads TGTGCCAGTAGCCGCGGGTTAAGCTCCTACAATGAGCAGTTCTTC. It codes for CASSRGLSSYNEQFF.

J is TRBJ2-1 and V is TRBV20-1; TRBD2 might be the D (6 bases). V lost 5 bases and J 7 bases, leaving 12 bases between the germline ends. Germline V gene lookup returns CDR1 DFQATT and CDR2 SNEGSKA (reference sequence). The CDR3 contains 12 residues. CDR3 sequence: CSAGSGGNEQFF. In nucleotides, the CDR3 is TGCAGTGCTGGCTCCGGGGGAAATGAGCAGTTCTTC.

The gene calls are TRBV11-3 and TRBJ2-7; maybe TRBD1 (6 bases). The germline CDR1 and CDR2 sequences are SGHNT and YENEEA. The CDR3 extends over 13 amino acids. V lost 1 base, J lost 6 bases, and 10 bases lay in between. The CDR3 DNA follows: TGTGCCAGCAGCTTAGCAGTCAGGGGCGAGCAGTACTTC. As protein: CASSLAVRGEQYF.

V and J are TRBV7-9 and TRBJ2-1; 8 nucleotides agree with TRBD1. The CDR3 is 15 amino acids. CDR1 and CDR2 (germline): SEHNR, FQNEAQ (reference sequence). The trim removed 5 bases at V and 4 bases at J, leaving 7 bases unmatched. The CDR3 region has the DNA TGTGCCAGCAGCACCTTCAGGGGGCCGTACAATGAGCAGTTCTTC. Translated, it gives CASSTFRGPYNEQFF.

This clonotype was seen a few times. This sequence joins TRBV7-2 and TRBJ2-1; tentatively, D is TRBD2 (6 bases). Germline loops: CDR1 SGHTA, CDR2 FQGNSA. V was cut by 0 bases and J by 4 bases, with 10 bases left in between. The CDR3 contains 15 residues. CDR3 sequence reads: CASSLAGGRYNEQFF. The DNA of the CDR3 is TGTGCCAGCAGCTTAGCGGGGGGACGTTACAATGAGCAGTTCTTC. Using reference TRBV7-2 and TRBJ2-1 for the parts outside the CDR3, the full variable domain is GAGVSQSPSNKVTEKGKDVELRCDPISGHTALYWYRQSLGQGLEFLIYFQGNSAPDKSGLPSDRFSAERTGGSVSTLTIQRTQQEDSAVYLCASSLAGGRYNEQFFGPGTRLTVL.

The rearrangement joins TRBV12-3 or TRBV12-4 to TRBJ2-5; 8 nucleotides agree with TRBD1. This CDR3 contains 15 residues. V gave up 2 bases and J gave up 3 bases; unmatched junction bases: 5. This chain's CDR3 is CASSLPRQGKETQYF. Here the CDR3 DNA reads TGTGCCAGCAGTTTACCTAGACAGGGGAAAGAGACCCAGTACTTC.

CDR3 in amino acids: CASSGTGTSGDTQYF. The DNA of the CDR3 is TGTGCCAGCAGTGGAACCGGGACTAGCGGAGATACGCAGTATTTT. This sequence joins TRBV6-4 and TRBJ2-3; TRBD2 agrees at 11 bases. Germline CDR1 is MRHNA and CDR2 is SNTAGT. The CDR3 spans 15 residues. Trimming at V came to 4 bases and at J to 5 bases, leaving 5 bases not matched to a gene.

This clonotype turned up a few times. This sequence joins TRBV7-2 and TRBJ2-3; 10 bases align to TRBD2. The CDR3 contains 16 residues. V lost 0 bases and J lost 5; bases outside the gene matches: 5. Germline assignment: CDR1 SGHTA and CDR2 FQGNSA. The CDR3 here is CASSLASGGPGDTQYF. The CDR3 nucleotides are TGTGCCAGCAGCTTAGCTAGCGGGGGGCCGGGAGATACGCAGTATTTT.